This TCR beta chain comes out of a study of blood T cell repertoires in COVID-19. The CDR3 is 13 amino acids. With V trimmed by 4 bases and J by 5 bases, 4 bases remained unmatched. Germline CDR1 and CDR2: LGHNA and YSLEER. Original handling: The assay estimated nucleated cells by amplifying reference gene primers. Generated by immunoSEQ multiplex PCR, the TCRdb table keeps only in-frame clones and is missing some. For V, J and clone size, that table is used; D and trimming come from the DNA. There are around 250,000 clones in the sample; roughly 80% occur only once, and 3.4% lies in the top ten. The sample consisted of peripheral blood. The receptor's source is a woman between 18 and 30 years old with acute or convalescent COVID-19. The V gene is TRBV4-3, the J gene TRBJ1-1; 7 bases map to TRBD1. The chain's CDR3 is CASSLNRGTEAFF. The CDR3 DNA sequence: TGCGCCAGCAGCCTAAACAGGGGAACTGAAGCTTTCTTT.